Here is one TCR beta chain with its context. Its antigen is unidentified. At one end, the junction sequence differs from germline, possibly due to a read error. No cell sorting was done before RNA was extracted from the tissue. This entry is derived from a study of tumor and adjacent non-tumor tissue in lung cancer. Study-wide background: The cohort had 12 to 13 adenocarcinoma, a couple of squamous cell and 1 small cell patients. General study points: Normal lung showed higher cumulative top 100 clone frequency than tumor.

The library came from three nested PCR rounds adapted from ARM-PCR protocols. TCRdb re-derived calls from the multiplex PCR reads in MiXCR, one entry per CDR3 protein. The repertoire holds tens of thousands of distinct CDR3 sequences, with about two thirds as singletons. This CDR3 has 16 amino acids. Germline lookup yields CDR1 MNHEY and CDR2 SVGAGI. Sequenced material: lung tumor tissue. V is TRBV6-5 and J is TRBJ1-5; 7 positions match TRBD1. The clonotype comes from a woman in her 40s with non-small cell lung cancer. This CDR3 is CASSSLFRDSNQPQRF. The CDR3 DNA follows: TGTGCCAGCAGTTCTCTTTTCCGGGACAGCAATCAGCCCCAGCGTTTT.